This T cell receptor beta chain was sequenced for a study of identical twins. Study-wide findings and caveats: Clonotypes of the beta chain that were abundant in cord blood carried fewer insertions (memory repertoires showed none).

V lost 0 bases, J lost 0 bases, and 5 bases stayed unmatched. The CDR3 length is 18 residues. In germline, CDR1 is SGHRS, CDR2 YFSETQ. Carrying unique molecular identifiers, the cDNA also gained a universal primer site through template switching. Each CDR3 protein is one row after TCRdb ran MiXCR on the 5' RACE reads. The table shows approximately 600,000 distinct CDR3 sequences, with approximately 9.6% occurring only once. To note about this clonotype: Its antigen is still unknown.

This same sample was also taken into another study, of yellow fever vaccine responses in identical twins.

The chain has TRBV5-1 and TRBJ2-7; TRBD2 matches at 14 bases. Sequenced: PBMCs. The TCR originated in a woman in her late teens or twenties in good health. CDR3 DNA sequence: TGCGCCAGCAGCTTGGTGGGACTAGCGGGAGTGAGCTCCTACGAGCAGTACTTC. Encoded protein: CASSLVGLAGVSSYEQYF.